The rows below give T cell receptor beta chains drawn from one sample of a study of CD4 T cells in relation to SARS-CoV-2 and coronaviruses. Libraries were prepared by immunoSEQ multiplex PCR; TCRdb keeps only in-frame clonotypes and omits some of them. The sample gives about 26,000 clones, more than 65% of which show up once; roughly 10% is in the top ten. These receptors have no identified antigens. The sequencing input was CD4+ T cells from PBMCs, cultured in vitro. The receptors derive from a human donor in good health. Both conserved end residues are trimmed from each CDR3. The order of the fields is D gene, J gene, V gene, clone size, CDR3 protein. D genes are given only for firm matches. Clone size is shown for a subset of rows, as once, few, many or a class of expanded clone.

D: NA; J: TRBJ2-3; V: TRBV5-4; size: once; CDR3: ASSRGVDTQY
D: NA; J: TRBJ2-7; V: TRBV28; size: NA; CDR3: ASISLGNHQEQY
D: NA; J: TRBJ1-6; V: TRBV6-6; size: NA; CDR3: ASSYGAGFNNSPLH
D: NA; J: TRBJ1-1; V: TRBV28; size: NA; CDR3: ASSFFTEAF
D: NA; J: TRBJ2-1; V: TRBV7-3; size: NA; CDR3: ASSLGGDTYNEQF
D: NA; J: TRBJ2-1; V: TRBV5-4; size: NA; CDR3: ASSLAMGGGRNEQF
D: NA; J: TRBJ2-2; V: TRBV29-1; size: NA; CDR3: SVQAPGARSTGELF
D: TRBD1; J: TRBJ1-2; V: TRBV30; size: NA; CDR3: AWSPGQGVDGYT
D: NA; J: TRBJ2-3; V: TRBV2; size: NA; CDR3: ASSGFYSTDTQY
D: TRBD1; J: TRBJ2-7; V: TRBV5-1; size: NA; CDR3: ASSVTGTGSYEQY
D: TRBD2; J: TRBJ2-1; V: TRBV13; size: NA; CDR3: ASSLAPWTLLAGAIDEQF
D: TRBD2; J: TRBJ2-2; V: TRBV4-3; size: NA; CDR3: ASSQGGGPGELF
D: NA; J: TRBJ2-2; V: TRBV6-4; size: NA; CDR3: ASREVSNTGELF
D: TRBD1; J: TRBJ1-6; V: TRBV2; size: NA; CDR3: ASRYGQAQGPLH
D: NA; J: TRBJ2-5; V: TRBV30; size: NA; CDR3: AWSIWGREETQY
D: NA; J: TRBJ1-5; V: TRBV19; size: NA; CDR3: ASSSRSGPNQPQH
D: NA; J: TRBJ2-5; V: TRBV5-5; size: NA; CDR3: ASSLGVPLGTQY
D: NA; J: TRBJ2-7; V: TRBV7-9; size: NA; CDR3: ASSLGVYEQY
D: TRBD1; J: TRBJ1-2; V: TRBV4-2; size: few; CDR3: ASSQEVDRGALGGYT
D: NA; J: TRBJ2-5; V: TRBV7-2; size: NA; CDR3: ASSLVGTGYQETQY
D: NA; J: TRBJ1-2; V: TRBV2; size: few; CDR3: ASSTPPNYGYT
D: NA; J: TRBJ1-1; V: TRBV19; size: few; CDR3: ASNANVAEAF
D: TRBD1; J: TRBJ2-7; V: TRBV7-2; size: NA; CDR3: ASSLGTGQDYEQY
D: NA; J: TRBJ1-6; V: TRBV7-3; size: NA; CDR3: ASSLFGRLDSPLH
D: NA; J: TRBJ2-7; V: TRBV6-7; size: NA; CDR3: ASSYARSSYEQY
D: NA; J: TRBJ2-1; V: TRBV19; size: once; CDR3: ASTLGPSSYNEQF
D: TRBD2; J: TRBJ2-2; V: TRBV9; size: NA; CDR3: ASSVGGLAENTGELF
D: TRBD1; J: TRBJ1-3; V: TRBV11-2; size: few; CDR3: ASSPGDRSGGENTIY
D: NA; J: TRBJ2-1; V: TRBV7-3; size: NA; CDR3: ASSPGGPYNEQF
D: NA; J: TRBJ2-5; V: TRBV5-1; size: NA; CDR3: ASSSQTPFWETQY
D: NA; J: TRBJ2-3; V: TRBV6-5; size: few; CDR3: ASSPLADTQY
D: TRBD1; J: TRBJ1-1; V: TRBV4-3; size: NA; CDR3: ASSPTGQGDWATEAF
D: NA; J: TRBJ2-6; V: TRBV3-1/TRBV3-2; size: NA; CDR3: ASSSQNRMGRPNSGANVLT
D: TRBD2; J: TRBJ2-3; V: TRBV12-5; size: NA; CDR3: ASNSGSGDTQY
D: TRBD1; J: TRBJ1-1; V: TRBV6-2/TRBV6-3; size: few; CDR3: ASSTSTGVTEAF
D: NA; J: TRBJ2-6; V: TRBV5-1; size: NA; CDR3: ASTTTPSGANVLT
D: NA; J: TRBJ2-7; V: TRBV28; size: NA; CDR3: ASAGYREQY
D: NA; J: TRBJ2-7; V: TRBV30; size: NA; CDR3: AWSVRGLRGDEQY
D: NA; J: TRBJ1-3; V: TRBV7-8; size: once; CDR3: ASSLEGGSGNTIY
D: TRBD1; J: TRBJ1-2; V: TRBV6-5; size: NA; CDR3: ASRQGAGGYT
D: NA; J: TRBJ1-1; V: TRBV6-6; size: once; CDR3: ASSGSTEAF
D: NA; J: TRBJ2-5; V: TRBV7-3; size: NA; CDR3: ASSQRVGETQY
D: TRBD2; J: TRBJ2-5; V: TRBV2; size: NA; CDR3: ASSEDGGGQY
D: NA; J: TRBJ2-1; V: TRBV18; size: NA; CDR3: ASSPPRGEGIGYNEQF
D: TRBD2; J: TRBJ2-7; V: TRBV30; size: NA; CDR3: AWTPSRLAREQY